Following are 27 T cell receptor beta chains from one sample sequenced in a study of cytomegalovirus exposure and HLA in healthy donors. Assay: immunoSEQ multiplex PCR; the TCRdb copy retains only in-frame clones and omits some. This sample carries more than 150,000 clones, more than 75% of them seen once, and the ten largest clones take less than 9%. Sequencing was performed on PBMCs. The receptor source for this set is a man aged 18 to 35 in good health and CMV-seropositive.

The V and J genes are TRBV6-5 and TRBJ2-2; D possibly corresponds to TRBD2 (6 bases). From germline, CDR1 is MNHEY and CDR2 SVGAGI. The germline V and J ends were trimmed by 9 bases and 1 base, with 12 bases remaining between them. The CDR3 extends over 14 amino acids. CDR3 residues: CASTRGLNTGELFF. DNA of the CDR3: TGTGCCAGTACTCGGGGACTGAACACCGGGGAGCTGTTTTTT.

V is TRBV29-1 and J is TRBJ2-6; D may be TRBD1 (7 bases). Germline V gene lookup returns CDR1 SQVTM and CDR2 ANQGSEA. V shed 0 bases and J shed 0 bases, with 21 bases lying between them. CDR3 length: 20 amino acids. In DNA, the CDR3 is TGCAGCGTTGAAGAGGTGGTGGAGGGGGCCGGGAGCTCTGGGGCCAACGTCCTGACTTTC. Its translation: CSVEEVVEGAGSSGANVLTF.

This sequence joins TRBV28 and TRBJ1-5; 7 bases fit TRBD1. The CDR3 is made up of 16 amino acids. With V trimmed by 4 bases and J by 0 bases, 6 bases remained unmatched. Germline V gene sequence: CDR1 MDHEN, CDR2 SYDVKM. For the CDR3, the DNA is TGTGCCAGCAGTTGGGGACAGTCTTCTAGCAATCAGCCCCAGCATTTT. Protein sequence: CASSWGQSSSNQPQHF. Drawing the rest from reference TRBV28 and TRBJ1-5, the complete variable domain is DVKVTQSSRYLVKRTGEKVFLECVQDMDHENMFWYRQDPGLGLRLIYFSYDVKMKEKGDIPEGYSVSREKKERFSLILESASTNQTSMYLCASSWGQSSSNQPQHFGDGTRLSIL.

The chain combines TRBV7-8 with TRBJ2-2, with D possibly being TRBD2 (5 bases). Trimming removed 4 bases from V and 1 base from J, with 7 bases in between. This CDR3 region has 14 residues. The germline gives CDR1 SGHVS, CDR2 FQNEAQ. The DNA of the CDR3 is TGTGCCAGCAGCTGGAGGTGGAACACCGGGGAGCTGTTTTTT. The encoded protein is CASSWRWNTGELFF.

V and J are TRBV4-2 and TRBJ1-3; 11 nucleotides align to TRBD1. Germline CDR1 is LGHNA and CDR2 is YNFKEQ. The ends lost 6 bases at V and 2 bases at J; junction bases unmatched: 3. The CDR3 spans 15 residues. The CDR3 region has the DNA TGTGCCAGCAGTTTGGACAGGGGGCCTGGAAACACCATATATTTT. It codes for CASSLDRGPGNTIYF.

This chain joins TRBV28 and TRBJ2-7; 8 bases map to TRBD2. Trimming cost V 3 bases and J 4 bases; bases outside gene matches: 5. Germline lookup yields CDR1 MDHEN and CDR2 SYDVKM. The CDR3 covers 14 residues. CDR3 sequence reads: CASSFGTRWYEQYF. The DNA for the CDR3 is TGTGCCAGCAGTTTCGGGACTAGGTGGTACGAGCAGTACTTC.

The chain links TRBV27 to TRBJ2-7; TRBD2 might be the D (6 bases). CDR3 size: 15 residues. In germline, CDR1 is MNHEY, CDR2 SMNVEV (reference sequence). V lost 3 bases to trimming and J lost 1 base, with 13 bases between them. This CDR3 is CASSLGGSWSYEQYF. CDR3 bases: TGTGCCAGCAGTTTGGGAGGTTCTTGGTCCTACGAGCAGTACTTC.

CDR3 bases: TGTGCCAGCAGCGCTCTAGCCGGGACTAAACAAGAGACCCAGTACTTC. Protein: CASSALAGTKQETQYF. The V and J genes are TRBV7-3 and TRBJ2-5; 7 bases are shared with TRBD2. The CDR3 totals 16 residues. J gave up 2 bases and V 5 bases, and 11 bases lay outside the gene matches. Per germline, CDR1 SGHTA and CDR2 FQGTGA.

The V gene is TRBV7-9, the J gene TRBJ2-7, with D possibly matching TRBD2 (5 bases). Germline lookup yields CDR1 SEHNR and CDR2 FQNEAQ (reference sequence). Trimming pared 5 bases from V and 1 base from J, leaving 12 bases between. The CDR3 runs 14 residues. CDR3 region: CASSLGSGSYEQYF. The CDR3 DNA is TGTGCCAGCAGCCTGGGAAGCGGTTCCTACGAGCAGTACTTC.

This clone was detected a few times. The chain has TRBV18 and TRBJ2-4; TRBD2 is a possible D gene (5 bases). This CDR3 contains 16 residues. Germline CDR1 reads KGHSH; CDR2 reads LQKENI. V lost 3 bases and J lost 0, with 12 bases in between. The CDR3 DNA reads TGTGCCAGCTCACCCCAGCGGACCCTAGCCAAAAACATTCAGTACTTC. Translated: CASSPQRTLAKNIQYF.

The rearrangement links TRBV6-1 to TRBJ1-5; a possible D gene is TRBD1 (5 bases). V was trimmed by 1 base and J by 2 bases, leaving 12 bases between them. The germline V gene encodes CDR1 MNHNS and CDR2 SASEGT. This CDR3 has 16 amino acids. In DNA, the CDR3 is TGTGCCAGCAGTGAAGGGCAGGGCGCGGGCAATCAGCCCCAGCATTTT. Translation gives CASSEGQGAGNQPQHF.

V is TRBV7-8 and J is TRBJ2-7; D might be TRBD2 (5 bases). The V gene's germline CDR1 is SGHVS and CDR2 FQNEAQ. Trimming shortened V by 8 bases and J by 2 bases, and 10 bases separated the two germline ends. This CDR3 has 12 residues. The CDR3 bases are TGTGCCAGCTCCCGGGATCCCTACGAGCAGTACTTC. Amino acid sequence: CASSRDPYEQYF.

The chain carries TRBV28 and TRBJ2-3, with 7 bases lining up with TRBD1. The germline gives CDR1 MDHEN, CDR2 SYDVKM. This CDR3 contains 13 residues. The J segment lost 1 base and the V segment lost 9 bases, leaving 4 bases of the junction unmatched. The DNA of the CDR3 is TGTGCCAGTCAGGGGGACCGCACAGATACGCAGTATTTT. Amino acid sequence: CASQGDRTDTQYF.

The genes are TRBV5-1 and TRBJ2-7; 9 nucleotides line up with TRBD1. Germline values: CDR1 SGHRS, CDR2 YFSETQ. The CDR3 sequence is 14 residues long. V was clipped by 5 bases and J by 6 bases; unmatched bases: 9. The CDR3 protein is CASRGGQGFGEQYF. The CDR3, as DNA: TGCGCCAGCAGAGGGGGACAGGGTTTTGGCGAGCAGTACTTC.

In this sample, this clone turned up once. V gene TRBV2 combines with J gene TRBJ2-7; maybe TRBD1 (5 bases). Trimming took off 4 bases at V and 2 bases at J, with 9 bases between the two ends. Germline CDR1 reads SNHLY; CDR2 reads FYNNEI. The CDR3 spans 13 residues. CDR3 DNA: TGTGCCAGCAGTGTAGGGGCCGCCTACGAGCAGTACTTC. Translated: CASSVGAAYEQYF.

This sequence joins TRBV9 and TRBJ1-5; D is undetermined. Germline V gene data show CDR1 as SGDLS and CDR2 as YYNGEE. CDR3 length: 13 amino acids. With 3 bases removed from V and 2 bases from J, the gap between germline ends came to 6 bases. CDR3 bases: TGTGCCAGCAGCGGCGGGGGCAATCAGCCCCAGCATTTT. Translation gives CASSGGGNQPQHF.

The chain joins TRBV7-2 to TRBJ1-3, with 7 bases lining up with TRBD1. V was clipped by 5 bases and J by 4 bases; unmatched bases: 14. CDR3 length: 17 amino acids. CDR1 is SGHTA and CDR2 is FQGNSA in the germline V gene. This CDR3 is CASSPQGGTQWGNTIYF. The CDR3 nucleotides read TGTGCCAGCAGCCCTCAGGGGGGAACCCAGTGGGGAAACACCATATATTTT.

CDR3 nucleotide sequence: TGTGCCAGCAGCCAAGGGACAGGTTTCCTGAACACTGAAGCTTTCTTT. Protein: CASSQGTGFLNTEAFF. The genes are TRBV14 and TRBJ1-1; 7 positions agree with TRBD1. CDR3 length equals 16 residues. The V gene's germline CDR1 is SGHDN and CDR2 FVKESK. With V trimmed by 1 base and J by 0 bases, 5 bases remained unmatched.

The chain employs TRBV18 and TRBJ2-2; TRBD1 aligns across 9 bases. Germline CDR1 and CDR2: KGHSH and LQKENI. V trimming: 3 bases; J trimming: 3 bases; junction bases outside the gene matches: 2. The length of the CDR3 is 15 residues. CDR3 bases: TGTGCCAGCTCACCTTGGACAGGGGACACCGGGGAGCTGTTTTTT. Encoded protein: CASSPWTGDTGELFF.

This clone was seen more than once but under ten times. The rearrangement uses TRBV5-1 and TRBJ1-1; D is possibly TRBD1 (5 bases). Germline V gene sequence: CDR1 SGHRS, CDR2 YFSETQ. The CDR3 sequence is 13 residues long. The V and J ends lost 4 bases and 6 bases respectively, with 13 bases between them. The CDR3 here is CASSRDGSAEAFF. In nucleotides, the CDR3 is TGCGCCAGCAGCCGGGACGGGAGCGCTGAAGCTTTCTTT.

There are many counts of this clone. CDR3 region: CASSLNFDSGYTF. The CDR3 DNA reads as TGTGCCAGCAGCCTAAACTTTGACAGTGGCTACACCTTC. The chain combines TRBV7-9 with TRBJ1-2; possible D gene TRBD1, 5 bases. The V end lost 5 bases, the J end lost 7 bases, and 14 bases lay between the germline ends. CDR1 is SEHNR, CDR2 FQNEAQ, per germline (reference sequence). This CDR3 is 13 amino acids long.

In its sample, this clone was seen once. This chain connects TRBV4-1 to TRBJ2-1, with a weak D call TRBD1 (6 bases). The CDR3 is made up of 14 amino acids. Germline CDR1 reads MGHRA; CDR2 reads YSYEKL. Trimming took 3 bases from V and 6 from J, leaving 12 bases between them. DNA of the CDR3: TGCGCCAGCAGCCACTCCATGGGGGCCAATGAGCAGTTCTTC. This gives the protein CASSHSMGANEQFF.

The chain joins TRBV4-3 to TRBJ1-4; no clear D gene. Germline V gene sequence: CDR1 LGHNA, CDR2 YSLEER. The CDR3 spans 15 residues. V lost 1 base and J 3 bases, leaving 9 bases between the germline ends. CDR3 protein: CASSQVLLSNEKLFF. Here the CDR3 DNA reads TGCGCCAGCAGCCAAGTCTTACTCTCTAATGAAAAACTGTTTTTT.

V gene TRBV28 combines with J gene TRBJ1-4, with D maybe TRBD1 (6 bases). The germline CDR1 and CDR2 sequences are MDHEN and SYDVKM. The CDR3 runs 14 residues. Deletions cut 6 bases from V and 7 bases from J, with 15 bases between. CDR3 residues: CASRQGSVGEKLFF. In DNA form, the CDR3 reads TGTGCCAGCAGACAGGGTTCCGTCGGTGAAAAACTGTTTTTT. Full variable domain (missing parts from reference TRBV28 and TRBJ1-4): DVKVTQSSRYLVKRTGEKVFLECVQDMDHENMFWYRQDPGLGLRLIYFSYDVKMKEKGDIPEGYSVSREKKERFSLILESASTNQTSMYLCASRQGSVGEKLFFGSGTQLSVL.

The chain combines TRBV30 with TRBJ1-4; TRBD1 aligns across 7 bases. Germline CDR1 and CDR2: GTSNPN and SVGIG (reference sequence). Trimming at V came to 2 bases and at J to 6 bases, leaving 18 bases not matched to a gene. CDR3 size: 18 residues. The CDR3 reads CAWSSRWQGVWEDEKLFF. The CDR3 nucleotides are TGTGCCTGGAGTTCAAGGTGGCAGGGGGTCTGGGAGGATGAAAAACTGTTTTTT.

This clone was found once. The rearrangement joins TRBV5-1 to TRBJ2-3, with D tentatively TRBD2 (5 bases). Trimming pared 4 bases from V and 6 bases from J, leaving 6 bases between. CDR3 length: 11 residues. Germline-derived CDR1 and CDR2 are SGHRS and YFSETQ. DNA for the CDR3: TGCGCCAGCAGCCCGGGGGATACGCAGTATTTT. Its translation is CASSPGDTQYF.

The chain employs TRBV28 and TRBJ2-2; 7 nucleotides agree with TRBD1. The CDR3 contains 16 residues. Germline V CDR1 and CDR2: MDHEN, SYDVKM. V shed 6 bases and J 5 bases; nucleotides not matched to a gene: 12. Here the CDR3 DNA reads TGTGCCAGCAGCTCTCCGGGACAGCCAGGGACCGGGGAGCTGTTTTTT. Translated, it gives CASSSPGQPGTGELFF. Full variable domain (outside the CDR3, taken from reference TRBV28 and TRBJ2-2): DVKVTQSSRYLVKRTGEKVFLECVQDMDHENMFWYRQDPGLGLRLIYFSYDVKMKEKGDIPEGYSVSREKKERFSLILESASTNQTSMYLCASSSPGQPGTGELFFGEGSRLTVL.